This is a list of T cell receptor beta chains from one sample in a study of cytomegalovirus exposure and HLA in healthy donors. Data came from immunoSEQ multiplex PCR; TCRdb stores just in-frame clones and leaves some out. In the table there are about 74,000 clones, roughly 94% of which are singletons. Sequences were obtained from PBMCs. Receptor source: a man in his late teens or twenties in good health and CMV-seropositive. Both conserved end residues are part of each CDR3. The order of the fields is D gene, J gene, V gene, clone size, CDR3 protein, CDR3 DNA. D genes are given only for firm matches. Clone size, where shown, is once, few, many, or a class for clones that have expanded.

TRBD1 TRBJ2-5 TRBV9 . CASSVGDRAETQYF TGTGCCAGCAGCGTAGGGGACAGGGCGGAGACCCAGTACTTC
TRBD2 TRBJ2-7 TRBV19 . CASSISGSNLGEQYF TGTGCCAGTAGTATTAGCGGGAGTAACCTGGGGGAGCAGTACTTC
. TRBJ1-5 TRBV30 . CAWSAGRNQPQHF TGTGCCTGGAGCGCTGGGCGCAATCAGCCCCAGCATTTT
. TRBJ1-1 TRBV30 once CAWRSGLNTEAFF TGTGCCTGGAGGAGCGGACTGAACACTGAAGCTTTCTTT
TRBD2 TRBJ2-2 TRBV18 . CASSPLLAGTSNTGELFF TGTGCCAGCTCACCTTTACTAGCGGGAACTTCGAACACCGGGGAGCTGTTTTTT
TRBD1 TRBJ1-1 TRBV28 . CASSPPRDRVGTEAFF TGTGCCAGCAGTCCACCTAGGGACAGGGTTGGCACTGAAGCTTTCTTT
TRBD1 TRBJ2-3 TRBV5-8 . CASSLGGTGRHTDTQYF TGTGCCAGCAGCTTGGGTGGGACAGGGAGACACACAGATACGCAGTATTTT
. TRBJ1-1 TRBV21-1 . CASSKCLEGTEAFF TGTGCCAGCAGCAAATGCCTCGAGGGCACTGAAGCTTTCTTT
. TRBJ1-1 TRBV5-1 . CASSQGQAMDTEAFF TGCGCCAGCAGCCAGGGACAAGCTATGGACACTGAAGCTTTCTTT
. TRBJ2-1 TRBV14 . CASSQEARTNQFF TGTGCCAGCAGCCAAGAGGCTAGGACAAACCAGTTCTTC
TRBD2 TRBJ2-1 TRBV2 . CASSGTSGSWNEQFF TGTGCCAGCAGTGGGACTAGCGGGAGTTGGAATGAGCAGTTCTTC
TRBD1 TRBJ2-7 TRBV10-3 . CAIRRQGNSYEQYF TGTGCCATCCGAAGACAGGGTAACTCCTACGAGCAGTACTTC
. TRBJ1-4 TRBV30 . CAWSGQDWVLGEKLFF TGTGCCTGGAGTGGCCAAGATTGGGTTCTCGGGGAAAAACTGTTTTTT
TRBD2 TRBJ2-7 TRBV28 once CASSLTDLLAGGESEQYF TGTGCCAGCAGTTTGACCGACCTCTTAGCGGGAGGGGAATCCGAGCAGTACTTC
. TRBJ2-5 TRBV6-5 . CASSHRAAETQYF TGTGCCAGCAGTCACAGGGCCGCGGAGACCCAGTACTTC
. TRBJ2-3 TRBV19 . CASSPEEADTDTQYF TGTGCCAGTAGTCCAGAGGAGGCAGACACAGATACGCAGTATTTT
. TRBJ1-5 TRBV19 . CASSEDRRPQHF TGTGCCAGTAGCGAGGATCGGCGGCCCCAGCATTTT
TRBD2 TRBJ2-2 TRBV9 . CASSVDGLGAGELFF TGTGCCAGCAGCGTAGATGGACTAGGAGCCGGGGAGCTGTTTTTT
. TRBJ2-2 TRBV1 . CTSSQGSAGGDTGELFF TGCACCAGCAGCCAAGGGTCAGCGGGAGGTGACACCGGGGAGCTGTTTTTT
TRBD1 TRBJ2-7 TRBV18 . CASSPGQGEQYF TGTGCCAGCTCACCCGGACAGGGAGAGCAGTACTTC
TRBD2 TRBJ2-3 TRBV27 few CASSLYSGRDGDTQYF TGTGCCAGCAGTTTATATAGCGGGAGGGATGGAGATACGCAGTATTTT
TRBD1 TRBJ1-3 TRBV5-1 . CASATGSGNTIYF TGCGCCAGCGCGACAGGGTCTGGAAACACCATATATTTT
TRBD1 TRBJ2-7 TRBV6-5 . CASSYRGQGSYEQYF TGTGCCAGCAGCTACCGTGGACAGGGATCCTACGAGCAGTACTTC
TRBD1 TRBJ2-1 TRBV15 few CATSTRDRAFF TGTGCCACCAGCACCCGGGACAGGGCGTTCTTC
TRBD2 TRBJ2-3 TRBV30 once CALTLAGGPDTQYF TGTGCCTTGACCTTAGCGGGAGGGCCAGATACGCAGTATTTT
TRBD2 TRBJ2-2 TRBV5-6 . CASISGRSAGELFF TGTGCCAGCATCAGCGGGAGGTCCGCCGGGGAGCTGTTTTTT
. TRBJ2-7 TRBV18 . CASSPTKVEQYF TGTGCCAGCTCACCGACTAAGGTCGAGCAGTACTTC
TRBD1 TRBJ1-1 TRBV30 . CAWSGGQGWNTEAFF TGTGCCTGGAGTGGAGGACAGGGGTGGAACACTGAAGCTTTCTTT
. TRBJ1-1 TRBV15 . CATSRDYDSLGFGEAFF TGTGCCACCAGCAGAGATTACGACAGCTTGGGTTTCGGTGAAGCTTTCTTT
. TRBJ2-5 TRBV25-1 . CATRDLGTGETQYF TGTGCCACCCGGGACTTAGGGACGGGCGAGACCCAGTACTTC
TRBD2 TRBJ2-5 TRBV7-8 . CASSLGEGLRQETQYF TGTGCCAGCTCCCTCGGGGAGGGTTTGCGGCAAGAGACCCAGTACTTC
TRBD1 TRBJ2-3 TRBV4-2 . CASSQARTGGTADTQYF TGTGCCAGCAGCCAGGCCAGGACAGGGGGCACCGCAGATACGCAGTATTTT
TRBD2 TRBJ2-1 TRBV5-1 . CASSQRGGRSSYNEQFF TGCGCCAGCAGCCAACGGGGGGGTAGGAGCTCCTACAATGAGCAGTTCTTC
TRBD1 TRBJ1-4 TRBV28 . CASNPQGGREKLFF TGTGCCAGCAATCCCCAGGGGGGACGAGAAAAACTGTTTTTT
. TRBJ1-3 TRBV12-5 . CASGLRGVGGNTIYF TGTGCTAGTGGTTTGCGCGGGGTAGGTGGAAACACCATATATTTT
TRBD1 TRBJ2-7 TRBV2 . CASREDRAIYEQYF TGTGCCAGCCGCGAGGACAGGGCTATCTACGAGCAGTACTTC
. TRBJ2-2 TRBV13 once CASSLLSANTGELFF TGTGCCAGCAGCTTACTTAGCGCCAACACCGGGGAGCTGTTTTTT
TRBD1 TRBJ2-7 TRBV4-1 . CASSQGGQGTPYEQYF TGCGCCAGCAGCCAAGGGGGACAGGGGACCCCCTACGAGCAGTACTTC
. TRBJ2-5 TRBV30 . CAWSKTGGQGETQYF TGTGCCTGGAGTAAGACGGGAGGCCAGGGGGAGACCCAGTACTTC
TRBD1 TRBJ2-3 TRBV10-1 . CASSESGGQGDTQYF TGCGCCAGCAGTGAGTCGGGGGGACAGGGAGATACGCAGTATTTT
. TRBJ1-1 TRBV28 . CASSWYLGSHADTEAFF TGTGCCAGCAGTTGGTATTTGGGGAGCCATGCGGACACTGAAGCTTTCTTT
. TRBJ2-7 TRBV5-1 . CASSFQGTYEQYF TGCGCCAGCAGCTTCCAGGGCACCTACGAGCAGTACTTC